One T cell receptor (beta chain) is described in this entry. Its antigen is still unknown. This record belongs to a study of cytomegalovirus exposure and HLA in healthy donors. Study overall: Some 85 million unique TCRs from HLA-typed donors were held in an early data release. General observations from the study: Later on, an analysis showed TCR association rates differing by HLA locus, with DRB1 the most and HLA-C the fewest. Among TCR beta chains of equal frequency, HLA-associated ones were more clonally expanded in a later analysis. One variant, a missense change in DCLRE1C, was linked in a later analysis to TCR beta V- and J-gene trimming.

It was with 60 Vbeta and 13 Jbeta primers that the PCR ran. Profiling relied on immunoSEQ multiplex PCR, and the TCRdb table lists in-frame clones only, not all of them. The sample holds 150,000 to 200,000 clones, 84% seen once. Trimming removed 5 bases from V and 4 bases from J; junction bases left unmatched: 7. CDR3 size: 14 residues. Germline V gene sequence: CDR1 LNHDA, CDR2 SQIVND (reference sequence). This clonotype was sampled from a man aged 18 to 35 in good health and CMV-seronegative. The source material was PBMCs. The rearrangement links TRBV19 to TRBJ1-1, with 7 bases fitting TRBD1. The CDR3 nucleotides read TGTGCCAGTAGTCGGATGACAGGGCGCACTGAAGCTTTCTTT. This gives the protein CASSRMTGRTEAFF.